The clone carrying this TCR beta chain was detected only a few times. Its antigen remains unknown. These data are taken from a study of T cells after yellow fever vaccination. Study context: SMART-Seq v4 Ultra Low Input handled preparation of low-cell-number fractions. General observations from the study: A large majority of primary-vaccination clones showed up again after the booster (96% CD4, 88% CD8). Peaking on day 5 versus 15, the secondary response was faster but weaker.

5'RACE template switching added a universal primer site and UMIs to TCR cDNA. TCRdb recomputed calls from the 5' RACE reads with MiXCR, one row per CDR3 protein. The data contain some 600,000 distinct CDR3 sequences, approximately 16% of them singletons. The CDR3 is 12 residues long. With 5 bases removed from V and 5 bases from J, the gap between germline ends came to 4 bases. From germline, CDR1 is LGHNA and CDR2 YNFKEQ. This rearrangement joins TRBV4-2 to TRBJ1-6; the D is unclear. The starting material was PBMCs, obtained 5 days after the first yellow fever vaccination. This receptor was identified in a man aged 18 to 29 who received the YFV17D yellow fever vaccine. CDR3 sequence (DNA): TGTGCCAGCAGCGGGGATAATTCACCCCTCCACTTT. Translating it yields CASSGDNSPLHF.